The clone carrying this TCR beta chain was detected ten times or more. This CDR3 contains 15 residues. Germline loops: CDR1 SEHNR, CDR2 FQNEAQ (reference sequence). V lost 3 bases to trimming and J lost 5 bases, with 13 bases between them. This record belongs to a study of human T cells and chemical hapten exposure. TCRdb analysed the RACE reads with MiXCR anew, one entry per CDR3 protein. The table shows about 120,000 distinct CDR3 sequences, with roughly 14% occurring only once. Time point: pre-sensitization, week 0. Treatment here: therapeutic diphenylcyclopropenone sensitization with weekly scalp DPC.

This clonotype originated in a woman between 18 and 29 years old with alopecia areata. Some clones in this sample may be carry-over from other donors' samples. Sequencing was performed on whole blood, taken in connection with sensitization to the hapten diphenylcyclopropenone (DPC). The chain couples TRBV7-9 to TRBJ2-2; D might be TRBD1 or TRBD2, each matching 6 bases. The DNA of the CDR3 is TGTGCCAGCAGCTTCAGGGGACTGGATACCGGGGAGCTGTTTTTT. It codes for CASSFRGLDTGELFF.